This entry concerns a single T cell receptor beta chain. Per the study methods: Quantification of nucleated cells was approximated via reference gene primer amplification. The assay was immunoSEQ multiplex PCR, and TCRdb's table has in-frame clones only and misses some. V and J calls and clone size are copied from that table; D and trimming were computed from the DNA. Of roughly 140,000 clones listed, around 90% are singletons. This record belongs to a study of blood T cell repertoires in COVID-19. Study details: The United States, Italy and Spain supplied acute and convalescent COVID-19 samples. Sample material is recorded as cDNA or gDNA derived from T cells, B-cell-depleted T cells, or PBMCs.

CDR1 is MGHDK, CDR2 SYGVNS, per germline. Between the trimmed V and J ends, which lost 4 bases and 8 bases, there was a span of 11 bases. This CDR3 comprises 13 residues. The sequencing sample was made of peripheral blood. This receptor was identified in a woman aged 50 to 65 with acute or convalescent COVID-19. V usage is TRBV25-1 and J usage is TRBJ1-4; TRBD1 might be the D (6 bases). CDR3 coding DNA: TGTGCCAGCAGTGGAGGGGGAAGGGAAAAACTGTTTTTT. Protein sequence: CASSGGGREKLFF.